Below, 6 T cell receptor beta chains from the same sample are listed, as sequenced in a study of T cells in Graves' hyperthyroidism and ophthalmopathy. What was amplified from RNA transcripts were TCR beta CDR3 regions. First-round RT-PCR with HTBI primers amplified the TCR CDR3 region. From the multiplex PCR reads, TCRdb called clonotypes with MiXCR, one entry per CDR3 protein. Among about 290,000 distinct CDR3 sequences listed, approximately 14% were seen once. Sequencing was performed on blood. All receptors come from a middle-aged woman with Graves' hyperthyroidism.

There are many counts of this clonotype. This chain's CDR3 is CASSSGTGDREQYF. The CDR3 DNA reads TGTGCCAGCAGTTCCGGGACAGGGGACCGGGAGCAGTACTTC. The rearrangement links TRBV28 to TRBJ2-7; 10 nucleotides align to TRBD1. The CDR3 sequence is 14 residues long. Germline V gives CDR1 MDHEN, CDR2 SYDVKM. V shed 4 bases and J 7 bases; nucleotides not matched to a gene: 7.

The CDR3 sequence: CASSPSTGQGAYGYTF. The CDR3 bases are TGTGCCAGCAGCCCAAGCACGGGACAGGGGGCCTATGGCTACACCTTC. This chain links TRBV5-4 with TRBJ1-2, with TRBD1 identical over 12 bases. The V segment lost 4 bases and the J segment 4 bases; nucleotides outside the gene matches: 8. Per germline, CDR1 SGHNT and CDR2 YYREEE (reference sequence). The CDR3 has 16 residues.

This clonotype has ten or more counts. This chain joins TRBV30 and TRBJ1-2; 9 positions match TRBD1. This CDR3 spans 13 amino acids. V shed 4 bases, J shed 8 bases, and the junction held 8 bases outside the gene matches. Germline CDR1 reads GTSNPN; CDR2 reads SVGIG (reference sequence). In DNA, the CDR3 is TGTGCCTGGACCCCCGGGACAGGGCTGGGCTACACCTTC. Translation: CAWTPGTGLGYTF.

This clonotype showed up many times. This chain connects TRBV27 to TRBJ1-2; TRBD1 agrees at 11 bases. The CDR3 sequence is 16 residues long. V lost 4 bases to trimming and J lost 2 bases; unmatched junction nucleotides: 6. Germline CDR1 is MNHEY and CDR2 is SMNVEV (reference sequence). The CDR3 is CASSSGQGAANYGYTF. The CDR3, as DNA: TGTGCCAGCAGTTCCGGACAGGGGGCGGCGAACTATGGCTACACCTTC.

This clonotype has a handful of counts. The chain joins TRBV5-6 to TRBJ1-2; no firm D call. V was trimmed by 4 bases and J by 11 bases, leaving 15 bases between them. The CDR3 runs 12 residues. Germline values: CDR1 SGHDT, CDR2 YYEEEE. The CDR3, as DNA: TGTGCCAGCAGCGTCCCTAGAGGGCAGTACACCTTC. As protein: CASSVPRGQYTF.

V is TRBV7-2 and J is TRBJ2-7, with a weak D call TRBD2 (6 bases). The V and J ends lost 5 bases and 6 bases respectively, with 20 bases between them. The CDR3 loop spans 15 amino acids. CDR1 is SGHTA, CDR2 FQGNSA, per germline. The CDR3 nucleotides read TGTGCCAGCAGCCCCCGCGCAGGGATGGGGGGCGAGCAGTACTTC. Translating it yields CASSPRAGMGGEQYF.